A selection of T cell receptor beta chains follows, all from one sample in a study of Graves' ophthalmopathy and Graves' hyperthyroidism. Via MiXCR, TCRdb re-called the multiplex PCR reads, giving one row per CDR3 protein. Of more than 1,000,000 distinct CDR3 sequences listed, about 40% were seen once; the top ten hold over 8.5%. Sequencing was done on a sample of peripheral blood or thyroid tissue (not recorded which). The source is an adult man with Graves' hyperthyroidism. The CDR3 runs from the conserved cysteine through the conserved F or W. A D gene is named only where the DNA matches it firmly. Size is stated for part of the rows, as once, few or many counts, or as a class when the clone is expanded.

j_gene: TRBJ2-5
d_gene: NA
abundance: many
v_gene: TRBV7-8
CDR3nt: TGTGCCAGCAGCTTAGTATCAGGTATCCAAGAGACCCAGTACTTC
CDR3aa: CASSLVSGIQETQYF

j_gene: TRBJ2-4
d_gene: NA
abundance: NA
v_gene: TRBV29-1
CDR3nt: TGCAGCGTTGAAGATCCGCTGGGCCTAGCCAAAAACATTCAGTACTTC
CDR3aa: CSVEDPLGLAKNIQYF

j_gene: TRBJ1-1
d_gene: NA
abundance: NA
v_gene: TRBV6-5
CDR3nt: TGTGCCAGCAAGCTCACCACCCTACAGGGAGTAGGGGAAGCTTTCTTT
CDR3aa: CASKLTTLQGVGEAFF

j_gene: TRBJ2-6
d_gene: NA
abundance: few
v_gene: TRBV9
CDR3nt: TGTGCCAGCAGCGTAGTGGCTAGCGCCTACTCTGGGGCCAACGTCCTGACTTTC
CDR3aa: CASSVVASAYSGANVLTF

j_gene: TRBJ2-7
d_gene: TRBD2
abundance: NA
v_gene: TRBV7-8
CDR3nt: TGTGCCAGCAGCCTTGGGACTAGCGGGAATAACGAGCAGTACTTC
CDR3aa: CASSLGTSGNNEQYF

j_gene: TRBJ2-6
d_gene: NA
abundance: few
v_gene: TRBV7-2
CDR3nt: TGTGCCAGCAGCTCCCGGGGAAACTCTGGGGCCAACGTCCTGACTTTC
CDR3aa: CASSSRGNSGANVLTF

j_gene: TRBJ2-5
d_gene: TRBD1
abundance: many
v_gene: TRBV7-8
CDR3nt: TGTGCCAGCAGCTGGACAGGGCAAGAGACCCAGTACTTC
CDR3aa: CASSWTGQETQYF

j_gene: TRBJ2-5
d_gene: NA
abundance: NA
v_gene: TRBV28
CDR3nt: TGTGCCAGCAGTTTTCTATCCATTCAAGAGGCCCAGTACTTC
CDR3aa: CASSFLSIQEAQYF

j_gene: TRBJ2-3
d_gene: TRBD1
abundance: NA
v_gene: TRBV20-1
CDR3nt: TGCAGTGCCTCCCTCAGGGGGCTCACAGATACGCAGTATTTT
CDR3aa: CSASLRGLTDTQYF

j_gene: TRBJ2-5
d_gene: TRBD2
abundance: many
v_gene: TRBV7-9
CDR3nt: TGTGCCAGCAGCCCGACTAGCGGAGGGGGGGCCCAGTACTTC
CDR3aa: CASSPTSGGGAQYF

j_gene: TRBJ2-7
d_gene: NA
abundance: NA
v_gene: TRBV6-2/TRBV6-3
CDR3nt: TGTGCCAGCAGTTACCTAAGCGGAGCCTACGAGCAGTACTTC
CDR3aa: CASSYLSGAYEQYF

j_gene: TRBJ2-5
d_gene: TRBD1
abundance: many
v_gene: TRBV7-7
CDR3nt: TGTGCCAGCAGCTCAGCCGGGACAGGACAAGAGACCCAGTACTTC
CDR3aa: CASSSAGTGQETQYF

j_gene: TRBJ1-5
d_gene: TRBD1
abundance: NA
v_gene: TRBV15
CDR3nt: TGTGCCACCAGCCAAAGACAGGGCCACTTCCAGGGCAATCAGCCCCAGCATTTT
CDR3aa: CATSQRQGHFQGNQPQHF

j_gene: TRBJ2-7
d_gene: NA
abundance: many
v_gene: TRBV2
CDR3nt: TGTGCCAGCGCGTACGGTGTGGTCTCCTACGAGCAGTACTTC
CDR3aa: CASAYGVVSYEQYF

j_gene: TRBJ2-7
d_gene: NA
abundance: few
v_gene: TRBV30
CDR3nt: TGTGCCTGGAGTGTCCTACTCAAGCAGTACTTC
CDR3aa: CAWSVLLKQYF

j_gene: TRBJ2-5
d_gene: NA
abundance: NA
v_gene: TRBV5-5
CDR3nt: TGTGCCAGCAGCTGGTCGGCGGGACTGACCCAGTACTTC
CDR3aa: CASSWSAGLTQYF

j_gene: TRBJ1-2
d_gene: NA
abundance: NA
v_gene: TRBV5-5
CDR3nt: TGTGCCAGCAGCTTAGCGCTCGGGATATCCAACTATGGCTACACCTTC
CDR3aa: CASSLALGISNYGYTF

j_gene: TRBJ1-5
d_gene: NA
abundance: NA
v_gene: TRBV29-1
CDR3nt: TGCAGCGTTGATAGTGGGGGAGGTAATCAGCCCCAGCATTTT
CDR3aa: CSVDSGGGNQPQHF

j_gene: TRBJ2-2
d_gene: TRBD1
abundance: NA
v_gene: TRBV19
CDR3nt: TGTGCCAGTAGTATGTCCGACAGGGAGAACACCGGGGAGCTGTTTTTT
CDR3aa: CASSMSDRENTGELFF

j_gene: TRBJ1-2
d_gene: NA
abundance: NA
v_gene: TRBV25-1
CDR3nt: TGTGCCAGCAGTGCCCGGACAGACTACACCTTC
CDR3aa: CASSARTDYTF

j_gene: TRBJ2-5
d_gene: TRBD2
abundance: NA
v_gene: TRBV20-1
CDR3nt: TGCAGTGCTATTATCCCTAGCGGAACGCAAGAGACCCAGTACTTC
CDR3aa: CSAIIPSGTQETQYF

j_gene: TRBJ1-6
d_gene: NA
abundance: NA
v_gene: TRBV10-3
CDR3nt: TGTGCCAGCAGTAGGGGAGGGACTGATAATTCACCCCTCCACTTT
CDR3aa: CASSRGGTDNSPLHF

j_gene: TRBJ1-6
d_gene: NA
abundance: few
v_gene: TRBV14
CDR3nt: TGTGCCAGCAGCCAAGCTACAGCGAAAGATGGTTCGACCCTCCACTTT
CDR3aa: CASSQATAKDGSTLHF

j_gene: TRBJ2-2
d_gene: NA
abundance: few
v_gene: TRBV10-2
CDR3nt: TGCGCCAGCAGTGAGTGGGACGGGAGTTACACCGGGGAGCTGTTTTTT
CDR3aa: CASSEWDGSYTGELFF

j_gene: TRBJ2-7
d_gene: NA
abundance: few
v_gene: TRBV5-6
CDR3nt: TGTGCCAGCAGTCAGACAGGTTTGTCTCCCTACGAGCAGTACTTC
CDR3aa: CASSQTGLSPYEQYF

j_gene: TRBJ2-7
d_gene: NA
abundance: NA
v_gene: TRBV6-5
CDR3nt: TGTGCCAGCAGTTTGCTTCCCCCGGAGGGCTACGAGCAGTACTTC
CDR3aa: CASSLLPPEGYEQYF

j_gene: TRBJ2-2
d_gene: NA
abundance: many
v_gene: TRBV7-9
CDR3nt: TGTGCCAGCAGCTTAGTCGGAGGGAGCACCGGGGAGCTGTTTTTT
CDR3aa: CASSLVGGSTGELFF

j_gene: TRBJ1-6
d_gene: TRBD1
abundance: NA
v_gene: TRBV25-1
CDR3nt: TGTGCCAGCGACCGACAGGGGAGGTCACCCCTCCACTTT
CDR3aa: CASDRQGRSPLHF

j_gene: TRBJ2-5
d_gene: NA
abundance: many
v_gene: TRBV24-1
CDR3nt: TGTGCCACCAGTGAGGGTAGGGGGGCCGGGGAGACCCAGTACTTC
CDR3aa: CATSEGRGAGETQYF

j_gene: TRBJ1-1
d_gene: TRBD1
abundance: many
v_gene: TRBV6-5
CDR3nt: TGTGCCAGCAGTTACTCTGTTTCGGACAGGGGTAAGAACACTGAAGCTTTCTTT
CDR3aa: CASSYSVSDRGKNTEAFF

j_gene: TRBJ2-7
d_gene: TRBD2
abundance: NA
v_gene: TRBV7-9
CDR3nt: TGTGCCAGCAGCTCAGGGACTAGCGGGAGGGACGAGCAGTACTTC
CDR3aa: CASSSGTSGRDEQYF

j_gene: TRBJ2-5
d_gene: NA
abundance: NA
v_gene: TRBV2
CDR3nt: TGTGCCAGCAGCTTAGTGATGGGGGGCCCCCAAGAGACCCAGTACTTC
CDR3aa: CASSLVMGGPQETQYF

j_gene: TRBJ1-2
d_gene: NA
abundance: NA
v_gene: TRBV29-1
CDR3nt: TGCAGCGTTGGATGGAAAGACATCTGGGCCTATGGCTGCACCTTC
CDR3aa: CSVGWKDIWAYGCTF

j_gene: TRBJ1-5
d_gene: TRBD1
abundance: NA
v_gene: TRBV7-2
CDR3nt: TGTGCCAGCAGCTTCGAAGGGGGACAGGGAGGTCAGCCCCAGCATTTT
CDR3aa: CASSFEGGQGGQPQHF

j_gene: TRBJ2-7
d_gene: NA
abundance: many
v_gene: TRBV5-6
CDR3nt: TGTGCCAGCGGTCCACGAACCAGGGGGGCATACGAGCAGTACTTC
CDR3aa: CASGPRTRGAYEQYF

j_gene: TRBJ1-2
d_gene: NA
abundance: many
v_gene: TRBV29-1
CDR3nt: TGCAGCGTTGCGGGGGCAGTCCGCGTAGCTAACTATGGCTACACCTTC
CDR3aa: CSVAGAVRVANYGYTF

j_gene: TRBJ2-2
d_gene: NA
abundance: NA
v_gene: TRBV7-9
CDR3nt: TGTGCCAGCAGTCACGGACACCGTGGGACGAACACCGGGGAGCTGTTTTTT
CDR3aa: CASSHGHRGTNTGELFF

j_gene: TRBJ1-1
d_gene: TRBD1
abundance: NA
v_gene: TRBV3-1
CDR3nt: TGTTCCAGCAGCTTGAGACAGGGGGATACTGAAGCTTTCTTT
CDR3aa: CSSSLRQGDTEAFF

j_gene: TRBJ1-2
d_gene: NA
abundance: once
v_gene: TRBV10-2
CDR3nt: TGCGCCAGCAGTGCCGGACGCAGAGGCTCTAACTATGGCTACACCTTC
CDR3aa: CASSAGRRGSNYGYTF

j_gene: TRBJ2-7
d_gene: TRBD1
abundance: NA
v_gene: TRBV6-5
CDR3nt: TGTGCCAGCAGTCTCGCTCACAGGGGGCATACCTACGAGCAGTACTTC
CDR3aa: CASSLAHRGHTYEQYF

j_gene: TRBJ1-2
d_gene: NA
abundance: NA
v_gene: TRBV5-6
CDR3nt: TGTGCCAGCAGCTTCGTCCCACGGCGATCGGACCTCTACACCTTC
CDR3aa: CASSFVPRRSDLYTF

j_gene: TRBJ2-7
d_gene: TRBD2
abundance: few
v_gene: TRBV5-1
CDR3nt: TGCGCCAGCAGCTTCATAAAGCGGGGGTTATCCTACGAGCAGTACTTC
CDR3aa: CASSFIKRGLSYEQYF

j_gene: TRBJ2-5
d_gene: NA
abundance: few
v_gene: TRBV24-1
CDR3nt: TGTGCCACCGGAGATGCAGGGTTTCCAGAGACCCAGTACTTC
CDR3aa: CATGDAGFPETQYF

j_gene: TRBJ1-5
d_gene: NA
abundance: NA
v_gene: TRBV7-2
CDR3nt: TGTGCCAGCAAGAGGGTAGGGGTGGTTAGCAATCAGCCCCAGCATTTT
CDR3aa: CASKRVGVVSNQPQHF

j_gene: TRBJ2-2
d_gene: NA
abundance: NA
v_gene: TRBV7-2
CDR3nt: TGTGCCACCGCCGGGAGACGGGGCACCGGGGAGCTGTTTTTT
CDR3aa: CATAGRRGTGELFF

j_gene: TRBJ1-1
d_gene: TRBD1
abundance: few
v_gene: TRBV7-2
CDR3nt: TGTGCCAGCAGTCCCCAACCCGGGACAGGGGCCGGGAACACTGAAGCTTTCTTT
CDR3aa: CASSPQPGTGAGNTEAFF

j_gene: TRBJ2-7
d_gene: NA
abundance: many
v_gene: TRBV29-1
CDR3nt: TGCAGCGTTGAATTACAGGAGAGCTCCTACGAGCAGTACTTC
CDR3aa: CSVELQESSYEQYF

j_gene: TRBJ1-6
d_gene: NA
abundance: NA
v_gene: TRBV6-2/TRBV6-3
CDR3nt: TGTGCCAGCAGTTCCTCCCACGGCTCCTATAATTCACCCCTCCACTTT
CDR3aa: CASSSSHGSYNSPLHF